Each of the 20 T cell receptor beta chains below was sequenced from the same sample in a study of CD8 T cells in ankylosing spondylitis. General study points: Seemingly characteristic of ankylosing spondylitis blood was a TCR beta motif consisting of about 8 highly homologous variants.

Each CDR3 protein is one row after TCRdb ran MiXCR on the 5' RACE reads. Of under 550,000 distinct CDR3 sequences in the sample, roughly 27% are singletons; the top ten hold about 0.89%. Their recognized antigens are unknown. The sample comprised blood, either unsorted or a sorted T cell fraction (not recorded which). All receptors derive from a male donor with ankylosing spondylitis.

V gene TRBV11-2 combines with J gene TRBJ2-5; perhaps D is TRBD1 or TRBD2 (5 bases each). The CDR3 is 15 residues long. V lost 5 bases, J lost 0 bases, and 13 bases lay in between. Germline V CDR1 and CDR2: SGHAT, FQNNGV. The CDR3, as DNA: TGTGCCAGCAGCCTTTTACCGGGACACCAAGAGACCCAGTACTTC. It codes for CASSLLPGHQETQYF.

This chain joins TRBV5-1 and TRBJ2-1, with D maybe TRBD1 (9 bases). Deletions cut 5 bases from V and 8 bases from J, with 35 bases between. The CDR3 covers 20 residues. Per the germline V gene, CDR1 is SGHRS and CDR2 is YFSETQ. The CDR3 DNA sequence: TGCGCCAGCAGTCGAACCGCAGGGACAGGGACTAGTAAAGGTCGGGATGAGCAGTTCTTC. It specifies CASSRTAGTGTSKGRDEQFF.

This clonotype was seen a few times. V gene TRBV20-1 combines with J gene TRBJ2-3; 9 bases align to TRBD2. With V trimmed by 5 bases and J by 1 base, 1 base remained unmatched. The germline CDR1 and CDR2 sequences are DFQATT and SNEGSKA (reference sequence). The CDR3 spans 13 residues. The CDR3 loop reads CSAAGGGTDTQYF. CDR3 coding DNA: TGCAGTGCTGCGGGAGGGGGCACAGATACGCAGTATTTT.

The sample holds a few counts of this clonotype. The chain carries TRBV12-3 or TRBV12-4 and TRBJ2-7; the D gene could be TRBD1 or TRBD2 (7 bases each). The CDR3 is made up of 15 amino acids. The V end was cut by 5 bases, the J end by 6 bases, with 20 bases between. In nucleotides, the CDR3 is TGTGCCAGCAGTACTTACAGGGGCGGGACTATCGAGCAGTACTTC. It translates to CASSTYRGGTIEQYF.

V usage is TRBV7-2 and J usage is TRBJ2-7, with D uncertain. CDR1 is SGHTA and CDR2 is FQGNSA in the germline V gene. Between the trimmed V and J ends, which lost 0 bases and 2 bases, there was a span of 2 bases. This CDR3 spans 12 amino acids. As DNA, the CDR3 is TGTGCCAGCAGCTTAGCGGCCTACGAGCAGTACTTC. It translates to CASSLAAYEQYF. Variable domain in full (rest from reference TRBV7-2 and TRBJ2-7): GAGVSQSPSNKVTEKGKDVELRCDPISGHTALYWYRQSLGQGLEFLIYFQGNSAPDKSGLPSDRFSAERTGGSVSTLTIQRTQQEDSAVYLCASSLAAYEQYFGPGTRLTVT.

This clonotype was seen more than once but under ten times. The chain carries TRBV20-1 and TRBJ2-7; TRBD2 matches 14 bases. This CDR3 spans 15 amino acids. Looked up from germline, CDR1 is DFQATT and CDR2 is SNEGSKA (reference sequence). V lost 2 bases to trimming and J lost 4 bases; unmatched junction nucleotides: 4. CDR3: CSARTGTSGSYEQYF. As DNA, the CDR3 is TGCAGTGCTAGAACCGGGACTAGCGGGAGTTACGAGCAGTACTTC.

This chain joins TRBV5-6 and TRBJ2-7; no reliable D call. The V and J ends lost 0 bases and 4 bases respectively, with 8 bases between them. This CDR3 spans 13 amino acids. Germline V CDR1 and CDR2: SGHDT, YYEEEE. CDR3 sequence reads: CASSLGHFYEQYV. The CDR3 coding sequence is TGTGCCAGCAGCTTGGGGCACTTTTACGAGCAGTACGTC.

This clonotype appeared a few times. The chain joins TRBV15 to TRBJ2-1, with D perhaps TRBD1 (6 bases). V lost 2 bases to trimming and J lost 4 bases, with 18 bases between them. CDR3 length equals 17 residues. Germline V lookup: CDR1 LNHNV, CDR2 YYDKDF (reference sequence). The CDR3 DNA reads as TGTGCCACCAGCAGAACAGGGAAGGGTGGTTTGTACAATGAGCAGTTCTTC. This sequence encodes CATSRTGKGGLYNEQFF.

The genes are TRBV19 and TRBJ1-2; 9 positions match TRBD1. The V gene end was trimmed by 7 bases and the J gene end by 4 bases; junction bases not matched to a gene: 4. The CDR3 totals 13 residues. Germline CDR1 is LNHDA and CDR2 is SQIVND (reference sequence). CDR3 nucleotides: TGTGCCAGTACTCTACAGGGGGCCTATGGCTACACCTTC. Amino acids: CASTLQGAYGYTF. The whole variable domain, remainder taken from reference TRBV19 and TRBJ1-2, is DGGITQSPKYLFRKEGQNVTLSCEQNLNHDAMYWYRQDPGQGLRLIYYSQIVNDFQKGDIAEGYSVSREKKESFPLTVTSAQKNPTAFYLCASTLQGAYGYTFGSGTRLTVV.

This chain joins TRBV29-1 and TRBJ1-1, with D unclear. V was pared by 6 bases and J by 5 bases, with 13 bases between. The germline V gene encodes CDR1 SQVTM and CDR2 ANQGSEA. This CDR3 region has 12 residues. CDR3 coding DNA: TGCAGCGTCGACACCCGAGTGACTGAAGCTTTCTTT. Translated, it gives CSVDTRVTEAFF.

The rearrangement uses TRBV5-5 and TRBJ2-7; D may correspond to TRBD1 or TRBD2 (5 bases each). The CDR3 has 14 residues. Germline V gives CDR1 SGHKS, CDR2 YYEKEE (reference sequence). V dropped 1 base and J dropped 2 bases, with 10 bases sitting between them. The CDR3 spells CASSLTMGPYEQYV. Here the CDR3 DNA reads TGTGCCAGCAGCTTGACCATGGGACCCTACGAGCAGTACGTC.

This clonotype came up a few times. This CDR3 is CASSLLRGFYGYTF. In DNA, the CDR3 is TGTGCCAGCAGTTTATTAAGGGGGTTCTATGGCTACACCTTC. The chain carries TRBV27 and TRBJ1-2; tentative D call: TRBD1 (6 bases). This CDR3 comprises 14 residues. Germline-derived CDR1 and CDR2 are MNHEY and SMNVEV (reference sequence). Deletions cut 1 base from V and 4 bases from J, with 10 bases between.

This chain links TRBV25-1 with TRBJ2-3; TRBD1 matches 9 bases. This CDR3 region has 15 residues. V lost 4 bases and J lost 5; bases outside the gene matches: 7. The germline V gene has CDR1 MGHDK and CDR2 SYGVNS. The CDR3 nucleotides are TGTGCCAGCAGTGGATACAGGGGGCAAATAGATACGCAGTATTTT. Translating it yields CASSGYRGQIDTQYF.

The V gene is TRBV7-9, the J gene TRBJ1-1; D remains unclear. The germline V and J ends were trimmed by 1 base and 6 bases, with 6 bases remaining between them. Looked up from germline, CDR1 is SEHNR and CDR2 is FQNEAQ (reference sequence). The CDR3 extends over 12 amino acids. CDR3 DNA sequence: TGTGCCAGCAGCTTAGTCGTGTCTGAAGCTTTCTTT. It is translated as CASSLVVSEAFF.

This chain uses TRBV20-1 with TRBJ2-1, with D tentatively TRBD2 (6 bases). Germline loops: CDR1 DFQATT, CDR2 SNEGSKA (reference sequence). The CDR3 loop spans 14 amino acids. V was cut by 1 base and J by 8 bases, with 15 bases left in between. The CDR3 nucleotides read TGCAGTGCTAGAGGGACTACCTTGATGGATGAGCAGTTCTTC. It translates to CSARGTTLMDEQFF.

V usage is TRBV3-1 and J usage is TRBJ1-6; D might be TRBD1 (5 bases). Germline V lookup: CDR1 LGHDT, CDR2 YNNKEL (reference sequence). The CDR3 spans 16 residues. V lost 5 bases and J 6 bases, leaving 17 bases between the germline ends. Here the CDR3 DNA reads TGTGCCAGCAGCTCCATTTCTGGGGCTTTTAATTCACCCCTCCACTTT. Encoded protein: CASSSISGAFNSPLHF.

The table lists this clonotype with a few counts. In DNA, the CDR3 is TGTGCCAGCAGCCGGGCAGCAAACGAAAAACTGTTTTTT. The encoded protein is CASSRAANEKLFF. The chain has TRBV14 and TRBJ1-4; D remains ambiguous. The CDR3 runs 13 residues. Per the germline V gene, CDR1 is SGHDN and CDR2 is FVKESK. Trimming took 4 bases from V and 8 from J, leaving 11 bases between them.

The rearrangement joins TRBV4-1 to TRBJ2-5; TRBD1 or TRBD2 may be the D gene (6 bases each). CDR1 and CDR2 (germline): MGHRA, YSYEKL. The CDR3 is 14 residues long. V lost 4 bases and J 0 bases, leaving 9 bases between the germline ends. As DNA, the CDR3 is TGCGCCAGCAGCCCGCGGGACAACCAAGAGACCCAGTACTTC. Protein sequence: CASSPRDNQETQYF.

This clonotype was detected many times. At one end the junction does not follow the germline gene, possibly because of a read error. The genes are TRBV11-2 and TRBJ1-1, with D unclear. This CDR3 is built from 13 residues. Per the germline V gene, CDR1 is SGHAT and CDR2 is FQNNGV. The DNA of the CDR3 is TGTGCCAGCAGTTTAGAACGGAACACTGAAGCTTTCTTT. Its protein is CASSLERNTEAFF.

This clonotype was picked up a small number of times. The chain joins TRBV20-1 to TRBJ2-2; TRBD2 might be the D (6 bases). This CDR3 is built from 13 residues. Per germline, CDR1 DFQATT and CDR2 SNEGSKA (reference sequence). V shed 4 bases and J shed 2 bases, with 8 bases lying between them. CDR3 region: CSATSVNTGELFF. In DNA, the CDR3 is TGCAGTGCTACTAGCGTCAACACCGGGGAGCTGTTTTTT.